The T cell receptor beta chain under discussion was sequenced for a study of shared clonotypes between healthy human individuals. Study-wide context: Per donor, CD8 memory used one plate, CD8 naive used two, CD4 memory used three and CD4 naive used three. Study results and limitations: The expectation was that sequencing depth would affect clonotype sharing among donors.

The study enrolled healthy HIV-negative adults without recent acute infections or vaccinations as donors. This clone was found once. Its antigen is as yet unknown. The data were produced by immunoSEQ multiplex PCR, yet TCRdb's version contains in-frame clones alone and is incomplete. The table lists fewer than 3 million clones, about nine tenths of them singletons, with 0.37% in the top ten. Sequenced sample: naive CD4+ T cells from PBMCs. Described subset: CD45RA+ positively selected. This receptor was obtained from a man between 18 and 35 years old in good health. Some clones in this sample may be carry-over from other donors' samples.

The CDR3 DNA reads as TGCGCCAGCAGTGGGACTACCCCCCCAGATACGCAGTATTTT. Protein product: CASSGTTPPDTQYF. V is TRBV10-2 and J is TRBJ2-3, with a possible D match to TRBD2 (6 bases). From germline, CDR1 is WSHSY and CDR2 SAAADI. Trimming pared 4 bases from V and 4 bases from J, leaving 12 bases between. This CDR3 has 14 amino acids.